This entry concerns a single TCR beta chain. The antigen remains unidentified. Sequenced with the Oncomine TCR Beta short-read assay was DNA taken from cultured CD4+ T cells. The source of extracted genomic DNA was cultured CD4+ T cells. Using its own MiXCR run on the PCR reads, TCRdb lists one record per CDR3 protein. Here the sample spans some 11,000 distinct CDR3 sequences, 77% being singletons. The source of the sample is a study of vaccination and CD4 T cells after COVID-19. Study-level background: The peptides that stimulated the cells were overlapping spike peptides from SARS-CoV-2, HCoV-NL63, HCoV-OC43 and HCoV-229E. A CEFX pool, an HIV-1 Nef pool, or no peptide went to control cultures.

Indicated treatment: roughly nine-day PBMC culture with coronavirus spike peptide pools or control peptides (ViraFEST assay). TCRs were sequenced by ViraFEST after antigen-specific T cells had been expanded with peptide pools. V dropped 5 bases and J dropped 7 bases, with 14 bases sitting between them. The germline V gene encodes CDR1 SGHTA and CDR2 FQGTGA. There are 14 residues in the CDR3. The chain employs TRBV7-3 and TRBJ2-2, with D perhaps matching TRBD1 or TRBD2 (5 bases each). The sequenced sample was CD4+ T cells from blood, cultured in vitro. The TCR originated in a human donor who had recovered from COVID-19. CDR3 coding DNA: TGTGCCAGCAGCCCTTTCGGGACGGGCGGGGAGCTGTTTTTT. This translates into CASSPFGTGGELFF. Variable domain in full (rest from reference TRBV7-3 and TRBJ2-2): GAGVSQTPSNKVTEKGKYVELRCDPISGHTALYWYRQSLGQGPEFLIYFQGTGAADDSGLPNDRFFAVRPEGSVSTLKIQRTERGDSAVYLCASSPFGTGGELFFGEGSRLTVL.